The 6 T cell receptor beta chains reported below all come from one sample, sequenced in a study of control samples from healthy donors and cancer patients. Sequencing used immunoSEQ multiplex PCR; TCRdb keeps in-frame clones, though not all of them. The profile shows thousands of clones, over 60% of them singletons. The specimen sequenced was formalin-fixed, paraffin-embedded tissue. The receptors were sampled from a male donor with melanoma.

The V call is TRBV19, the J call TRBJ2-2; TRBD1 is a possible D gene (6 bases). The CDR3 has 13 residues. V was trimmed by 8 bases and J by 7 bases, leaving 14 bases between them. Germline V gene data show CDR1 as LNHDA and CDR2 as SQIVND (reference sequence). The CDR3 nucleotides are TGTGCCAGTCGTAGTGGGGGCGGCGGGGAGCTGTTTTTT. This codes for CASRSGGGGELFF. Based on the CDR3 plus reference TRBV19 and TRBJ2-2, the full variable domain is DGGITQSPKYLFRKEGQNVTLSCEQNLNHDAMYWYRQDPGQGLRLIYYSQIVNDFQKGDIAEGYSVSREKKESFPLTVTSAQKNPTAFYLCASRSGGGGELFFGEGSRLTVL.

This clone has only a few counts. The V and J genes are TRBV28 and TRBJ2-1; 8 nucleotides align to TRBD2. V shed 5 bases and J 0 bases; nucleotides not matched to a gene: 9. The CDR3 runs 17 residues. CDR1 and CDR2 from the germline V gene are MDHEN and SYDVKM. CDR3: CASSLFRAGASYNEQFF. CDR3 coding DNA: TGTGCCAGCAGTCTATTTCGAGCGGGAGCCTCCTACAATGAGCAGTTCTTC. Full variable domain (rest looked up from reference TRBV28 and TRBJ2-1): DVKVTQSSRYLVKRTGEKVFLECVQDMDHENMFWYRQDPGLGLRLIYFSYDVKMKEKGDIPEGYSVSREKKERFSLILESASTNQTSMYLCASSLFRAGASYNEQFFGPGTRLTVL.

CDR3 nucleotide sequence: TGTGCCAGCAGCTTACAACCGAACACTGAAGCTTTCTTT. Residues: CASSLQPNTEAFF. V is TRBV7-3 and J is TRBJ1-1; D gene uncertain. Trimming cost V 2 bases and J 1 base, with 5 bases left between them. CDR1 is SGHTA and CDR2 is FQGTGA in the germline V gene. The CDR3 length is 13 residues.

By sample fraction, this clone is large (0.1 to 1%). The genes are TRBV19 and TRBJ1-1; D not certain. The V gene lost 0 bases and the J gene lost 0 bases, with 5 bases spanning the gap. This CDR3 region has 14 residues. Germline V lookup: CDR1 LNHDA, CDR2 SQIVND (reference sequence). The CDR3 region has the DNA TGTGCCAGTAGTATAGACACTCTGAACACTGAAGCTTTCTTT. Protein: CASSIDTLNTEAFF. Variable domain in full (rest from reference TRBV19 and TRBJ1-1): DGGITQSPKYLFRKEGQNVTLSCEQNLNHDAMYWYRQDPGQGLRLIYYSQIVNDFQKGDIAEGYSVSREKKESFPLTVTSAQKNPTAFYLCASSIDTLNTEAFFGQGTRLTVV.

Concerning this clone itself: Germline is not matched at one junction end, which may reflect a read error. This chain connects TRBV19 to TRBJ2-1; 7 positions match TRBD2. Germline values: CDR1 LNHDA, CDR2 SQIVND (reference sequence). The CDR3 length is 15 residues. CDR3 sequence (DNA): TGTGCCAATAGTGTGACGGGAGGAAGCAGCCATGAGCAGTTCTTC. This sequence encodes CANSVTGGSSHEQFF.

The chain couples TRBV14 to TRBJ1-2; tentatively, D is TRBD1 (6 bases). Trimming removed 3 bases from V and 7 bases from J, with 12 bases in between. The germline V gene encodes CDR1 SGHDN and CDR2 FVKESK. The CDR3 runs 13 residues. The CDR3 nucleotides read TGTGCCAGCAGCCAGGGACAAAGGTTTGGCTACACCTTC. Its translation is CASSQGQRFGYTF. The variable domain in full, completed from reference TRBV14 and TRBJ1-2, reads EAGVTQFPSHSVIEKGQTVTLRCDPISGHDNLYWYRRVMGKEIKFLLHFVKESKQDESGMPNNRFLAERTGGTYSTLKVQPAELEDSGVYFCASSQGQRFGYTFGSGTRLTVV.